This T cell receptor (beta chain) emerged from a study of graft-versus-host responses after intestinal transplantation. The V gene's germline CDR1 is LGHNA and CDR2 YNFKEQ. V gave up 2 bases and J gave up 1 base, with 8 bases separating them. This CDR3 is built from 14 residues. TCRdb's copy holds only in-frame clones and misses some; the assay was immunoSEQ multiplex PCR. Altogether around 25,000 clones are present, roughly 94% being singletons, with the ten largest covering 0.45% to 0.65%. The sequenced sample was PBMCs, obtained 156 days after intestinal transplant. The source is a human patient who received an intestinal transplant, so some T cells may come from the graft donor. The chain couples TRBV4-2 to TRBJ1-2; tentatively, D is TRBD1 (6 bases). The CDR3 nucleotides read TGTGCCAGCAGCCAACCGGACAGTAACTATGGCTACACCTTC. As protein: CASSQPDSNYGYTF.